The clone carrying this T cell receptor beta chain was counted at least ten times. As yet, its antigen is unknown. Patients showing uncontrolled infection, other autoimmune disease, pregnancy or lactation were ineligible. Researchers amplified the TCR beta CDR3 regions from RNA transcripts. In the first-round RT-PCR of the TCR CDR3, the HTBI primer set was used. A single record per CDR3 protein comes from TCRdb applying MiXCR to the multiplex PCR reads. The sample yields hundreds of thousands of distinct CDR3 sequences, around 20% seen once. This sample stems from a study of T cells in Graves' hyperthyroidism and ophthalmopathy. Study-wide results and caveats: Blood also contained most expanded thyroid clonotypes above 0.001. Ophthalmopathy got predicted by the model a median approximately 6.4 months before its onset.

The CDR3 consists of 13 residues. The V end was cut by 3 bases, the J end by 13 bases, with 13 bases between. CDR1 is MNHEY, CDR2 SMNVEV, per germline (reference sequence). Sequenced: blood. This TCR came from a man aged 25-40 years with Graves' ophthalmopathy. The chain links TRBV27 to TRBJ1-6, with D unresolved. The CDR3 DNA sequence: TGTGCCAGCAGTTTTGAACAACTAGGGCCCCTCCACTTT. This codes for CASSFEQLGPLHF.